This T cell receptor beta chain was identified in a study of blood T cell repertoires in COVID-19. Profiling relied on immunoSEQ multiplex PCR, and the TCRdb table lists in-frame clones only, not all of them. The sample has 75,000 to 80,000 clones, roughly 80% seen once. Trimming took 4 bases from V and 0 from J, leaving 6 bases between them. Germline lookup yields CDR1 LGHDT and CDR2 YNNKEL (reference sequence). The CDR3 has 13 residues. This TCR was sampled from a woman in her sixties or seventies with acute or convalescent COVID-19. The V gene is TRBV3-1 (or the pseudogene TRBV3-2), the J gene TRBJ1-1; D ambiguous. The specimen sequenced was peripheral blood. DNA for the CDR3: TGTGCCAGCAGCCGGGCGCTGAACACTGAAGCTTTCTTT. Its translation: CASSRALNTEAFF.